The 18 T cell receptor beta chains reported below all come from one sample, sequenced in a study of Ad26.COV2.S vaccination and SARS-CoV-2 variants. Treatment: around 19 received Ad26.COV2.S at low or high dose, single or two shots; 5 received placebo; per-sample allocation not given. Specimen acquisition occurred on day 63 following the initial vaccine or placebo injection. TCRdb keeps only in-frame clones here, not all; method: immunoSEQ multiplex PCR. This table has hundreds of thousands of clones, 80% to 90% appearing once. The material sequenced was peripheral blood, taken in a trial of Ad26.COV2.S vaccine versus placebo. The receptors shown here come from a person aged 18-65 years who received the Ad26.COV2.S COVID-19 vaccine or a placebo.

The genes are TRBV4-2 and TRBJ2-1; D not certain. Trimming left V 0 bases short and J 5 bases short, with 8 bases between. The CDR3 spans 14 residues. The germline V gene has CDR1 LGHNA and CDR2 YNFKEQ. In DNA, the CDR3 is TGTGCCAGCAGCCAAGATGTTCAGCACAATGAGCAGTTCTTC. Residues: CASSQDVQHNEQFF.

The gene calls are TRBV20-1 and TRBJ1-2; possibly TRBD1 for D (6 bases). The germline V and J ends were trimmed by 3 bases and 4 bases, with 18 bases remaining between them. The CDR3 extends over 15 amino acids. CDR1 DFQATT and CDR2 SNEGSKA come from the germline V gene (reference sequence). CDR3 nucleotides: TGCAGTGCTAGTCTTAGGGGGGTGCCGGCCTATGGCTACACCTTC. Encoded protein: CSASLRGVPAYGYTF.

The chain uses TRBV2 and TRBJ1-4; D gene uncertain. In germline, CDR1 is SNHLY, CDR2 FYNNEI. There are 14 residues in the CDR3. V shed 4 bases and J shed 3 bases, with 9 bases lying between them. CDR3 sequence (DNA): TGTGCCAGCAGTGTGGAGGGCCCTAATGAAAAACTGTTTTTT. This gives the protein CASSVEGPNEKLFF.

The CDR3 reads CAITPGLAGGTGELFF. CDR3 sequence (DNA): TGTGCCATCACACCGGGACTAGCGGGGGGGACCGGGGAGCTGTTTTTT. The V call is TRBV10-3, the J call TRBJ2-2; 16 positions agree with TRBD2. The germline gives CDR1 ENHRY, CDR2 SYGVKD. V trimming: 7 bases; J trimming: 5 bases; junction bases outside the gene matches: 4. This CDR3 has 16 amino acids.

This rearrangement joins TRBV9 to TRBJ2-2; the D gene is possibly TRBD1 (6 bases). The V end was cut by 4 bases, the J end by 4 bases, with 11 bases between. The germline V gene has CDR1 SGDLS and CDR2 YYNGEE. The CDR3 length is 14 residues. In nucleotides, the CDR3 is TGTGCCAGCAGCAACCTACAGGGCACCGGGGAGCTGTTTTTT. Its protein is CASSNLQGTGELFF.

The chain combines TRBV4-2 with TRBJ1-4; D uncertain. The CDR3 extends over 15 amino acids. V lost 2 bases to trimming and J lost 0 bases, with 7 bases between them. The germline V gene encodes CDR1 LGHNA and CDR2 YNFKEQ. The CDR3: CASSQMTTTNEKLFF. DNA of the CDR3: TGTGCCAGCAGCCAAATGACGACAACTAATGAAAAACTGTTTTTT.

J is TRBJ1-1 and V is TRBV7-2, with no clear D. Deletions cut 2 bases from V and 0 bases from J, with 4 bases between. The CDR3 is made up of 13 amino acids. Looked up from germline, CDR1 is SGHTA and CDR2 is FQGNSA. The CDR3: CASSLNVNTEAFF. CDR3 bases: TGTGCCAGCAGCTTAAACGTGAACACTGAAGCTTTCTTT.

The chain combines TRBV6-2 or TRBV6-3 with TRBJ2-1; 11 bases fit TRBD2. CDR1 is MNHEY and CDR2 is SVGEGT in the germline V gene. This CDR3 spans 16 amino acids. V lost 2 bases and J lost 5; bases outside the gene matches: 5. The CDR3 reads CASSYLAGGPDNEQFF. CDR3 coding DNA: TGTGCCAGCAGTTACCTAGCGGGGGGTCCTGACAATGAGCAGTTCTTC.

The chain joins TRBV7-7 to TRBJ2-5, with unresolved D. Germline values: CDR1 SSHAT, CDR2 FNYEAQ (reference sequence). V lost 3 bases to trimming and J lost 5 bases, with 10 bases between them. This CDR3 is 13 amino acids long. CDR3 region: CASSLVSLETQYF. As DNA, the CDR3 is TGTGCCAGCAGCTTGGTTTCCTTGGAGACCCAGTACTTC. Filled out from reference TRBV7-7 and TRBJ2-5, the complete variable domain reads GAGVSQSPRYKVTKRGQDVTLRCDPISSHATLYWYQQALGQGPEFLTYFNYEAQPDKSGLPSDRFSAERPEGSISTLTIQRTEQRDSAMYRCASSLVSLETQYFGPGTRLLVL.

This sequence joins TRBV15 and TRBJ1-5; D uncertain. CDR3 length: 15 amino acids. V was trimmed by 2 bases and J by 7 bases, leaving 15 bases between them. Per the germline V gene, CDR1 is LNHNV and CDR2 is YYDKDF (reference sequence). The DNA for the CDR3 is TGTGCCACCAGCAGACTTCGGGGTTTGGTACAGCCCCAGCATTTT. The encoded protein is CATSRLRGLVQPQHF.

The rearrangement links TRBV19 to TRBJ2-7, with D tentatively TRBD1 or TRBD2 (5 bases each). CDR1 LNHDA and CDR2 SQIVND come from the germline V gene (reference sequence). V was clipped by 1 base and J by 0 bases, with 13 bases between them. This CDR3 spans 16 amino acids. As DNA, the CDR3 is TGTGCCAGTAGTATAGCCCCGGGACGGAGCTCCTACGAGCAGTACTTC. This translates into CASSIAPGRSSYEQYF.

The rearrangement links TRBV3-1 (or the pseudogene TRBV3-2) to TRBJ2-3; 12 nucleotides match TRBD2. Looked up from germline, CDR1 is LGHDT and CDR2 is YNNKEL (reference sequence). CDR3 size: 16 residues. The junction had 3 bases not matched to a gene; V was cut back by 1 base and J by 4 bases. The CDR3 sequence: CASSQVTSGGSDTQYF. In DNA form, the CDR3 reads TGTGCCAGCAGCCAAGTAACTAGCGGGGGGTCAGATACGCAGTATTTT.

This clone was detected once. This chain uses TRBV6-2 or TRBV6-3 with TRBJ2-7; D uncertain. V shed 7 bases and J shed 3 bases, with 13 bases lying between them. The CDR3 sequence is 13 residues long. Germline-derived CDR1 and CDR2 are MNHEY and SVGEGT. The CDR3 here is CASTPHTLYEQYF. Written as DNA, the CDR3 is TGTGCCAGCACCCCACATACACTCTACGAGCAGTACTTC.

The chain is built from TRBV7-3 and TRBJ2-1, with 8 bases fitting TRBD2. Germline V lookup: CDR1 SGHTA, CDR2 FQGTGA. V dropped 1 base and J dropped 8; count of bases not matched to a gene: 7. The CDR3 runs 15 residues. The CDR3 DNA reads TGTGCCAGCAGCTTAAGGAGCGGGAGTCCCTATGAGCAGTTCTTC. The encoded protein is CASSLRSGSPYEQFF. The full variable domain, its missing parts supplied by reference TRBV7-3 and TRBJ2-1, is GAGVSQTPSNKVTEKGKYVELRCDPISGHTALYWYRQSLGQGPEFLIYFQGTGAADDSGLPNDRFFAVRPEGSVSTLKIQRTERGDSAVYLCASSLRSGSPYEQFFGPGTRLTVL.

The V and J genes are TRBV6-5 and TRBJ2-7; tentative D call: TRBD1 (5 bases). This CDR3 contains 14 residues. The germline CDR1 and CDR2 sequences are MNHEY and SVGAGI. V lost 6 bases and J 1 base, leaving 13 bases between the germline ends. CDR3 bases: TGTGCCAGCAGACAACAGGTTGGGTCCTACGAGCAGTACGTC. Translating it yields CASRQQVGSYEQYV.

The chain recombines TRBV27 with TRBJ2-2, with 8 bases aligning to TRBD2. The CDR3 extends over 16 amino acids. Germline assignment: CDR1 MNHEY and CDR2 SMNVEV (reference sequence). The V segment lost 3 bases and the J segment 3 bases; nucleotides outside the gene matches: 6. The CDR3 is CASSLVSGGHTGELFF. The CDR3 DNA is TGTGCCAGCAGTTTGGTGTCGGGGGGGCACACCGGGGAGCTGTTTTTT.

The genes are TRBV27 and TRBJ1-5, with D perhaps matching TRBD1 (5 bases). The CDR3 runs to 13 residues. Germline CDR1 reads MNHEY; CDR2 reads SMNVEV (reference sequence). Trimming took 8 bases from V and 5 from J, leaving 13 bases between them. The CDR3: CASSSTGYQPQHF. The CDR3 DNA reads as TGTGCCAGCTCTAGCACAGGATATCAGCCCCAGCATTTT.

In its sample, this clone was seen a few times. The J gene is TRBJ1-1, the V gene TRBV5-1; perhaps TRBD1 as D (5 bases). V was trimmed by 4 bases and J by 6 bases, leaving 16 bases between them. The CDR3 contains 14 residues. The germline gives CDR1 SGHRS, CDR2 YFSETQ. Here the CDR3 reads CASSRDAAGPEAFF. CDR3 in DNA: TGCGCCAGCAGCCGGGACGCGGCGGGCCCTGAAGCTTTCTTT.